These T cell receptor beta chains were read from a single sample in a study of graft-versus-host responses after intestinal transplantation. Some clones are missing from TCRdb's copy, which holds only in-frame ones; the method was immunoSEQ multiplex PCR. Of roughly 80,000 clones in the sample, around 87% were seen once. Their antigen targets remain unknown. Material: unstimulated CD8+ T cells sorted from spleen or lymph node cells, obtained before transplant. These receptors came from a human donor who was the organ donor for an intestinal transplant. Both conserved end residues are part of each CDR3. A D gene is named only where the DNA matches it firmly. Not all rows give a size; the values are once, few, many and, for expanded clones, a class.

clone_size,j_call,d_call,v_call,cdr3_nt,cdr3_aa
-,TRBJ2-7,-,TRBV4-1,TGCGCCAGCAGCCAAGCTACCCCACTGGGGGCCTACGAGCAGTACTTC,CASSQATPLGAYEQYF
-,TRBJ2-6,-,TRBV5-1,TGCGCCAGCCTACCTACCGGGTCTGGGGCCAACGTCCTGACTTTC,CASLPTGSGANVLTF
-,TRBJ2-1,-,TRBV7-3,TGTGCCAGCAGCTGGGGGGAATACTCCTACAATGAGCAGTTCTTC,CASSWGEYSYNEQFF
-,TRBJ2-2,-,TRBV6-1,TGTGCCAGCAGTGGGTCGGACAGAGCAGATTCGAACACCGGGGAGCTGTTTTTT,CASSGSDRADSNTGELFF
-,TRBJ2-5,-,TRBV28,TGTGCCAGCAGTTTAGCGGAAGCTAGAGAGACCCAGTACTTC,CASSLAEARETQYF
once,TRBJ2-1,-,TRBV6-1,TGTGCCAGCAGTGAAATATTCCCTGCCGTTTACAATGAGCAGTTCTTC,CASSEIFPAVYNEQFF
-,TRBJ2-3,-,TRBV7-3,TGTGCCAGCAGCTTAGACCCACCCAGGACAGATACGCAGTATTTT,CASSLDPPRTDTQYF
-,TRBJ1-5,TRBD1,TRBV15,TGTGCCACCAGCAGATCATTACCCATCGACAGGGGACAGCCCCAGCATTTT,CATSRSLPIDRGQPQHF
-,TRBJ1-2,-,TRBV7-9,TGTGCCAGCAGCCCCATCCCCGCCAGGGCCGACGAGGGCTACACCTTC,CASSPIPARADEGYTF
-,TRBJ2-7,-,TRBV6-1,TGTGCCAGCGCTTCTTGGGAACAATACGAGCAGTACTTC,CASASWEQYEQYF
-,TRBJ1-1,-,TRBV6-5,TGTGCCAGCAGCCACCGCAGGGTTAATCGGAGGGAAGCTTTCTTT,CASSHRRVNRREAFF
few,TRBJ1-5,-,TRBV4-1,TGCGCCAGCAGCCAAGATTTGGTAAAGGAGCCCCAGCATTTT,CASSQDLVKEPQHF
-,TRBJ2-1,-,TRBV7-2,TGTGCCAGCATCACGAACGAGGGGGGGCCGAATGAGCAGTTCTTC,CASITNEGGPNEQFF
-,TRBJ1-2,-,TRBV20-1,TGCAGTGCTAGAGAAGGCTATGGCTACACCTTC,CSAREGYGYTF
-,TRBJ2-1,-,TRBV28,TGTGCCATCGGGGGGGGCCGGGACAGGGTTGATGAGCAGTTCTTC,CAIGGGRDRVDEQFF
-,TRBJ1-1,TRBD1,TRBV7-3,TGTGCCAGCAGCTTATACGCGACAGGGGGCACTGAAGCTTTCTTT,CASSLYATGGTEAFF
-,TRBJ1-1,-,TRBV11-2,TGTGCCAGCAGCTACCACAGGGACGCTTTCTTT,CASSYHRDAFF
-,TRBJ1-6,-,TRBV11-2,TGTGCCAGCAGCAACTCGGACAGTAATTCACCCCTCCACTTT,CASSNSDSNSPLHF
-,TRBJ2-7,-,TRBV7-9,TGTGCCAGCAGCCAGAGGGGGGGACAGGAATCCTACGAGCAGTACTTC,CASSQRGGQESYEQYF
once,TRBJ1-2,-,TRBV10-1,TGCGCCAGCAGTGATGGTTACCACGGGGGTTACGATGGCTACACCTTC,CASSDGYHGGYDGYTF
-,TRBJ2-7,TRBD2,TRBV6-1,TGTGCCAGCAGCGAAAGACTAGCGGGGCCCTACGAGCAGTACTTC,CASSERLAGPYEQYF
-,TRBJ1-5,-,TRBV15,TGTGCCACCTCGGGTGACAATAGTAACCAGCCCCAGCATTTT,CATSGDNSNQPQHF
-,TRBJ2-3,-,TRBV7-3,TGTGCCAGCAGCTCCGACGATACGCAGTATTTT,CASSSDDTQYF
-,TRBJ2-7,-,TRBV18,TGTGCCAGCTCACCCCTAAGGCAGAAAACCACCTACGAGCAGTACTTC,CASSPLRQKTTYEQYF
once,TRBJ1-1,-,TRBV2,TGTGCCAGCAGTGTCTCGTGGGGGAGGACTGAAGCTTTCTTT,CASSVSWGRTEAFF
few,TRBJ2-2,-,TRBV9,TGTGCCAGCAGCGACAGGGTCTACGGGGAGCTGTTTTTT,CASSDRVYGELFF
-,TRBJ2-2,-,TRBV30,TGTGCCGGGGACGGTACCGGGGAGCTGTTTTTT,CAGDGTGELFF